One sample yielded the 22 T cell receptor beta chains listed below, sequenced in a study of blood T cell repertoires in COVID-19 (dated by TCRdb to the early 2020s). The library relied on the immunoSEQ multiplex PCR assay. Held by TCRdb, this immuneACCESS table contains in-frame sequences only and omits some clones. Under half of the omission traces to an unresolved V gene where checked; the cause of the rest is unknown. This sample has 260,000 or so clones in its table, and approximately 84% of those were observed once. About 9.1% of the sample goes to the ten largest clones. The sample comprised peripheral blood. The receptors were gathered from a human donor in a cohort sampled during active COVID-19.

V usage is TRBV19 and J usage is TRBJ2-1; D might be TRBD2 (6 bases). Germline CDR1 is LNHDA and CDR2 is SQIVND (reference sequence). The CDR3 is 15 amino acids. Deletions cut 3 bases from V and 4 bases from J, with 13 bases between. This chain's CDR3 is CASSISGGVYNEQFF. CDR3 sequence (DNA): TGTGCCAGTAGTATCTCGGGCGGGGTATACAATGAGCAGTTCTTC.

The sample holds many counts of this clone. The chain is built from TRBV5-6 and TRBJ1-4, with TRBD1 matching over 7 bases. Trimming cost V 4 bases and J 8 bases; bases outside gene matches: 5. Germline-derived CDR1 and CDR2 are SGHDT and YYEEEE. The CDR3 covers 13 residues. The CDR3 nucleotides are TGTGCCAGCAGCGTACAGGGGAACGAAAAACTGTTTTTT. Residues: CASSVQGNEKLFF.

The rearrangement links TRBV2 to TRBJ2-1; tentative D call: TRBD1 (6 bases). Trimming left V 7 bases short and J 7 bases short, with 11 bases between. There are 12 residues in the CDR3. In germline, CDR1 is SNHLY, CDR2 FYNNEI. The CDR3 coding sequence is TGTGCCAGCACTAGGGGGTGGAATGAGCAGTTCTTC. This codes for CASTRGWNEQFF.

The chain is built from TRBV27 and TRBJ2-5; 7 nucleotides line up with TRBD2. The CDR3 is 14 amino acids. CDR1 MNHEY and CDR2 SMNVEV come from the germline V gene (reference sequence). Trimming removed 6 bases from V and 2 bases from J; junction bases left unmatched: 6. Here the CDR3 reads CASRRPGLQETQYF. The CDR3 coding sequence is TGTGCCAGCAGGCGACCGGGACTACAAGAGACCCAGTACTTC.

The chain links TRBV6-2 or TRBV6-3 to TRBJ2-7; unclear D gene. CDR1 is MNHEY, CDR2 SVGEGT, per germline. Deletions cut 1 base from V and 2 bases from J, with 6 bases between. The length of the CDR3 is 13 residues. CDR3 in DNA: TGTGCCAGCAGTTACTGGCAGGCCTACGAGCAGTACTTC. Translating it yields CASSYWQAYEQYF.

This clone was seen only once. DNA for the CDR3: TGCGCCAGCAGCCAAGACGTACAGGGAGATGCCTATGGCTACACCTTC. Its protein product is CASSQDVQGDAYGYTF. The chain has TRBV4-3 and TRBJ1-2; possibly TRBD1 for D (6 bases). Germline V gives CDR1 LGHNA, CDR2 YSLEER. The ends were cut back, 0 bases at V and 4 bases at J, with 15 bases in the middle. This CDR3 has 16 residues.

The chain couples TRBV10-3 to TRBJ1-1, with a tentative D call TRBD1 (5 bases). Germline CDR1 reads ENHRY; CDR2 reads SYGVKD. V lost 4 bases and J 2 bases, leaving 20 bases between the germline ends. This CDR3 is 17 amino acids long. The CDR3 sequence: CAISGGDGNLGNTEAFF. As DNA, the CDR3 is TGTGCCATCAGTGGGGGGGACGGTAATTTAGGTAACACTGAAGCTTTCTTT.

The rearrangement uses TRBV10-2 and TRBJ1-6, with D perhaps TRBD1 (6 bases). From germline, CDR1 is WSHSY and CDR2 SAAADI. The CDR3 contains 13 residues. The ends were cut back, 2 bases at V and 14 bases at J, with 13 bases in the middle. The DNA for the CDR3 is TGCGCCAGCAGTGAGCAGGTCAAGGGGGCCCTCCACTTT. Encoded protein: CASSEQVKGALHF.

This clone was picked up a small number of times. The CDR3 DNA is TGTGCCAGCAGTGAAGTAATGACAGCTCTTGTTATCGAAAAACTGTTTTTT. It translates to CASSEVMTALVIEKLFF. J is TRBJ1-4 and V is TRBV2, with a tentative D call TRBD1 (5 bases). Germline V gene lookup returns CDR1 SNHLY and CDR2 FYNNEI. Trimming shortened V by 1 base and J by 8 bases, and 20 bases separated the two germline ends. The CDR3 spans 17 residues.

The chain links TRBV5-1 to TRBJ1-4; TRBD1 matches at 8 bases. This CDR3 comprises 15 residues. The germline V gene encodes CDR1 SGHRS and CDR2 YFSETQ. V trimming: 2 bases; J trimming: 7 bases; junction bases outside the gene matches: 7. Here the CDR3 DNA reads TGCGCCAGCAGCTTCTCAGGGGGCTCGGGTGAAAAACTGTTTTTT. Residues: CASSFSGGSGEKLFF.

The chain joins TRBV19 to TRBJ2-7, with a tentative D call TRBD2 (6 bases). The germline gives CDR1 LNHDA, CDR2 SQIVND (reference sequence). The CDR3 sequence is 16 residues long. Trimming removed 3 bases from V and 0 bases from J, with 15 bases in between. CDR3 sequence: CASSMTSGLSSYEQYF. The CDR3 DNA reads as TGTGCCAGTAGTATGACGAGCGGGCTATCCTCCTACGAGCAGTACTTC.

The chain combines TRBV5-6 with TRBJ1-1; D is undetermined. Germline V gene lookup returns CDR1 SGHDT and CDR2 YYEEEE. Between the trimmed V and J ends, which lost 7 bases and 3 bases, there was a span of 13 bases. This CDR3 contains 13 residues. The CDR3 region is CASREGIYTEAFF. For the CDR3, the DNA is TGTGCCAGCCGGGAAGGGATTTACACTGAAGCTTTCTTT.

CDR3 nucleotide sequence: TGCGCCAGCAGCTTTGGAGCAGTGAACACTGAAGCTTTCTTT. This sequence encodes CASSFGAVNTEAFF. The chain uses TRBV5-1 and TRBJ1-1; D is unresolved. The CDR3 runs to 14 residues. Trimming stripped 2 bases from V and 0 bases from J, with 8 bases between. Germline assignment: CDR1 SGHRS and CDR2 YFSETQ.

The CDR3 DNA reads TGTGCCAGCAGCTATTCACCCGGGACAGGGGGCCAGCCCCTAAAAGCTTTCTTT. Amino acid sequence: CASSYSPGTGGQPLKAFF. The chain uses TRBV9 and TRBJ1-1; 12 bases match TRBD1. The length of the CDR3 is 18 residues. Germline lookup yields CDR1 SGDLS and CDR2 YYNGEE. Losses at the gene ends were 4 bases for V and 9 bases for J; bases not matched to a gene: 19.

This clone was seen more than once but under ten times. The CDR3 region has the DNA TGCGCCAGCAGCTCGACTGGGACAGGGGATCAGCCCCAGCATTTT. Its protein is CASSSTGTGDQPQHF. The chain carries TRBV5-1 and TRBJ1-5, with 10 bases identical to TRBD1. This CDR3 region has 15 residues. The germline gives CDR1 SGHRS, CDR2 YFSETQ. V shed 3 bases and J 5 bases; nucleotides not matched to a gene: 5.

V and J are TRBV7-9 and TRBJ2-3; D is unresolved. CDR1 SEHNR and CDR2 FQNEAQ come from the germline V gene (reference sequence). The V and J ends lost 7 bases and 0 bases respectively, with 11 bases between them. The CDR3 runs to 14 residues. CDR3 region: CASTHGLSTDTQYF. In nucleotides, the CDR3 is TGTGCCAGCACCCATGGGCTTAGCACAGATACGCAGTATTTT.

This rearrangement joins TRBV19 to TRBJ1-1, with TRBD1 identical over 11 bases. Per germline, CDR1 LNHDA and CDR2 SQIVND (reference sequence). CDR3 length equals 12 residues. The V segment lost 10 bases and the J segment 11 bases; nucleotides outside the gene matches: 9. Here the CDR3 DNA reads TGTGCCACCTACGGGACAGGGGGTAGGGCTTTCTTT. Residues: CATYGTGGRAFF.

This sequence joins TRBV6-5 and TRBJ2-3; TRBD2 is a possible D gene (6 bases). Per germline, CDR1 MNHEY and CDR2 SVGAGI. The length of the CDR3 is 16 residues. Trimming took off 0 bases at V and 5 bases at J, with 15 bases between the two ends. The CDR3 DNA sequence: TGTGCCAGCAGTTACTCGACTAGTCTGGTCAGAGATACGCAGTATTTT. Its translation: CASSYSTSLVRDTQYF.

The V call is TRBV9, the J call TRBJ1-1, with 9 bases lining up with TRBD1. The CDR3 runs to 14 residues. CDR1 and CDR2 from the germline V gene are SGDLS and YYNGEE. With 3 bases clipped from V and 5 bases from J, the junction kept 5 bases outside the gene matches. CDR3 nucleotides: TGTGCCAGCAGCGCGGGACAGGGTTGGACTGAAGCTTTCTTT. The encoded protein is CASSAGQGWTEAFF. The whole variable domain, remainder taken from reference TRBV9 and TRBJ1-1, is DSGVTQTPKHLITATGQRVTLRCSPRSGDLSVYWYQQSLDQGLQFLIQYYNGEERAKGNILERFSAQQFPDLHSELNLSSLELGDSALYFCASSAGQGWTEAFFGQGTRLTVV.

This rearrangement joins TRBV20-1 to TRBJ2-7; D is undetermined. Trimming removed 3 bases from V and 4 bases from J, with 16 bases in between. Germline lookup yields CDR1 DFQATT and CDR2 SNEGSKA (reference sequence). The CDR3 is 14 amino acids. The CDR3 nucleotides read TGCAGTGCTAGTCGGTCTACCGCAATGTACGAGCAGTACTTC. Its translation is CSASRSTAMYEQYF.

This clone was seen only once. This chain's CDR3 is CASSAGFPTYEQYF. The CDR3 DNA is TGTGCCAGCAGTGCAGGGTTCCCAACCTACGAGCAGTACTTC. The rearrangement joins TRBV6-6 to TRBJ2-7, with TRBD1 as a possible D gene (5 bases). The germline V and J ends were trimmed by 5 bases and 2 bases, with 13 bases remaining between them. This CDR3 has 14 amino acids. Germline values: CDR1 MNHNY, CDR2 SVGAGI (reference sequence).

The chain uses TRBV23-1 and TRBJ1-1, with a tentative D call TRBD1 (5 bases). TRBV23-1 carries the ORF label, with uncertain function. Trimming removed 7 bases from V and 4 bases from J, with 22 bases in between. The CDR3 consists of 16 residues. CDR3 coding DNA: TGCGCCAGCACCCAGAACCCAATGACAGTAGGCACTGAAGCTTTCTTT. Encoded protein: CASTQNPMTVGTEAFF.